This is a list of T cell receptor beta chains from one sample in a study of blood T cells in healthy people across ages. Via MiXCR, TCRdb re-called the 5' RACE reads, giving one row per CDR3 protein. This sample has about 1.4 million distinct CDR3 sequences, with around 55% found just once. Sequences were obtained from blood. The receptor set was obtained from a man aged 18 to 30 in good health. Each CDR3 is given with its conserved first and last residue. The D gene is left open where the match is weak. Clone size is given for some rows only: seen once, a few or many times, or a class if the clone is expanded.

v_call	d_call	j_call	clone_size	cdr3_aa	cdr3_nt
TRBV6-5	-	TRBJ2-7	-	CASSYSIGGQGISYEQYF	TGTGCCAGCAGTTACTCGATAGGAGGCCAGGGTATCTCCTACGAGCAGTACTTC
TRBV25-1	TRBD2	TRBJ2-1	-	CASSERRTSGYNEQFF	TGTGCCAGCAGTGAACGCCGGACTAGCGGGTACAATGAGCAGTTCTTC
TRBV27	-	TRBJ1-2	-	CASSSISGVGGYTF	TGTGCCAGCAGTTCTATCTCAGGGGTTGGGGGCTACACCTTC
TRBV12-3/TRBV12-4	-	TRBJ1-1	-	CASRSEMNTEAFF	TGTGCCAGCAGGTCTGAGATGAACACTGAAGCTTTCTTT
TRBV28	-	TRBJ2-7	-	CASSLWKNYEQYF	TGTGCCAGCAGTTTATGGAAAAACTACGAGCAGTACTTC
TRBV6-2/TRBV6-3	-	TRBJ2-7	few	CASSFPDRFYEQYF	TGTGCCAGCAGTTTCCCAGACAGATTCTACGAGCAGTACTTC
TRBV30	-	TRBJ1-2	-	CAWSSGGFVGYTF	TGTGCCTGGAGTTCAGGTGGATTCGTCGGCTACACCTTC
TRBV6-6	TRBD2	TRBJ2-1	-	CASRPPTSGRTNEQFF	TGTGCCAGCAGACCGCCGACTAGCGGGAGGACCAATGAGCAGTTCTTC
TRBV4-3	-	TRBJ2-2	-	CASSQVGERAGELFF	TGCGCCAGTAGCCAAGTGGGGGAGAGGGCCGGGGAGCTGTTTTTT
TRBV2	-	TRBJ2-1	once	CASLSPGVHEQFF	TGTGCCAGCCTATCTCCGGGAGTTCATGAGCAGTTCTTC
TRBV7-2	-	TRBJ2-3	-	CASSLASRVLNTQYF	TGTGCCAGCAGCTTAGCGAGCAGGGTGTTGAATACGCAGTATTTT
TRBV3-1	TRBD2	TRBJ2-7	few	CASSQGGGRIEQYF	TGTGCCAGCAGCCAAGGCGGCGGGAGAATCGAGCAGTACTTC
TRBV5-1	-	TRBJ2-5	-	CASSDGSVQETQYF	TGCGCCAGCAGCGATGGGTCGGTCCAAGAGACCCAGTACTTC
TRBV20-1	-	TRBJ1-1	-	CSAALAVNTEAFF	TGCAGTGCGGCTCTAGCCGTGAACACTGAAGCTTTCTTT
TRBV7-2	TRBD2	TRBJ2-7	-	CASSLVGLAEPYF	TGTGCCAGCAGCTTAGTCGGACTAGCAGAGCCGTACTTC
TRBV7-9	-	TRBJ2-7	once	CASSLIGIPYEQYF	TGTGCCAGCAGCTTAATCGGGATCCCCTACGAGCAGTACTTC
TRBV27	-	TRBJ1-2	-	CASSLTPGNYGYTF	TGTGCCAGCAGTTTGACTCCGGGGAACTATGGCTACACCTTC
TRBV6-5	-	TRBJ1-2	-	CASSYSVREWRGYTF	TGTGCCAGCAGTTACTCGGTTAGGGAATGGCGGGGCTACACCTTC
TRBV20-1	TRBD1	TRBJ2-1	few	CSAPDIGTGVSNEQFF	TGCAGTGCCCCAGATATAGGGACAGGGGTGTCCAATGAGCAGTTCTTC
TRBV27	TRBD1	TRBJ1-1	few	CASSLLPTGALGAFF	TGTGCCAGCAGTTTATTGCCGACAGGGGCCCTAGGAGCTTTCTTT
TRBV20-1	-	TRBJ1-1	-	CSARDEVRRGNTEAFF	TGCAGTGCTAGAGATGAGGTTAGGAGGGGCAACACTGAAGCTTTCTTT
TRBV28	TRBD1	TRBJ2-4	many	CASRTGGTQILAKNIQYF	TGTGCCAGCAGAACAGGGGGGACCCAGATACTAGCCAAAAACATTCAGTACTTC
TRBV4-1	-	TRBJ1-1	-	CASSQGVVDTEAFF	TGCGCCAGCAGCCAAGGTGTCGTCGACACTGAAGCTTTCTTT
TRBV9	-	TRBJ2-1	few	CASSSDRRPYNEQFF	TGTGCCAGCAGCTCCGACCGCCGCCCCTACAATGAGCAGTTCTTC
TRBV29-1	TRBD1	TRBJ1-3	-	CSVDGRGGDTIYF	TGCAGCGTTGACGGCAGGGGGGGAGACACCATATATTTT
TRBV20-1	TRBD2	TRBJ2-1	-	CSASGQLAGGPNEQFF	TGCAGTGCTAGCGGCCAACTAGCGGGAGGCCCCAATGAGCAGTTCTTC
TRBV4-1	-	TRBJ2-1	-	CASSHAEGRTQFF	TGCGCCAGCAGCCACGCGGAAGGCCGGACGCAGTTCTTC
TRBV7-2	-	TRBJ2-7	-	CASKYPSSYEQYF	TGTGCCAGCAAGTATCCGAGCTCCTACGAGCAGTACTTC
TRBV15	-	TRBJ2-2	-	CATTKTVNTGELFF	TGTGCCACCACGAAGACAGTGAACACCGGGGAGCTGTTTTTT
TRBV7-9	-	TRBJ2-3	-	CASSPPPSRGTDTQYF	TGTGCCAGCAGCCCCCCCCCGTCCCGAGGCACAGATACGCAGTATTTT
TRBV5-5	-	TRBJ2-5	-	CASSLDTGRGNIKYF	TGTGCCAGCAGCTTGGACACGGGGAGAGGAAACATTAAGTACTTC
TRBV11-2	TRBD1	TRBJ2-6	-	CASSFGQAGANVLTF	TGTGCCAGCAGCTTCGGACAGGCTGGGGCCAACGTCCTGACTTTC
TRBV3-1	-	TRBJ2-5	-	CASINAGIQETQYF	TGTGCCAGCATTAACGCGGGGATACAAGAGACCCAGTACTTC
TRBV6-1	-	TRBJ2-1	-	CASRRNSGTHLGDEQFF	TGTGCCAGCAGGCGGAACTCCGGGACTCATCTAGGGGATGAGCAGTTCTTC
TRBV5-1	-	TRBJ2-7	few	CASSSVGQLSYEQYF	TGCGCCAGCAGCTCCGTCGGGCAGCTCTCCTACGAGCAGTACTTC
TRBV20-1	-	TRBJ2-7	-	CSARNPDPSGSYEQYF	TGCAGTGCTAGAAACCCAGACCCGAGCGGCTCCTACGAGCAGTACTTC
TRBV12-3/TRBV12-4	TRBD2	TRBJ2-7	-	CASSGVTGTSDYEQYF	TGTGCCAGCAGTGGAGTGACCGGGACTAGTGATTACGAGCAGTACTTC
TRBV7-9	-	TRBJ2-3	few	CASSRTGPLDTQYF	TGTGCCAGCAGCCGCACAGGCCCTCTAGATACGCAGTATTTT
TRBV11-2	-	TRBJ2-7	-	CASSTGPLTYEQYF	TGTGCCAGCAGCACAGGGCCCCTAACCTACGAGCAGTACTTC
TRBV9	TRBD1	TRBJ2-5	-	CASSVNRDRGQETQYF	TGTGCCAGCAGCGTGAATCGGGACAGGGGGCAAGAGACCCAGTACTTC
TRBV5-1	TRBD2	TRBJ2-3	-	CASSLGFRLAPDTQYF	TGCGCCAGCAGCTTGGGTTTCCGACTAGCACCAGATACGCAGTATTTT
TRBV7-9	TRBD1	TRBJ2-7	few	CASSLAPTGTGTYEQYF	TGTGCCAGCAGCTTAGCCCCCACCGGGACAGGGACCTACGAGCAGTACTTC
TRBV29-1	TRBD1	TRBJ2-1	-	CSVEAVNRGRGNEQFF	TGCAGCGTTGAAGCGGTGAACAGGGGGCGCGGCAATGAGCAGTTCTTC
TRBV20-1	-	TRBJ1-5	-	CSASNVNQPQHF	TGCAGTGCTAGCAATGTCAATCAGCCCCAGCATTTT
TRBV20-1	TRBD1	TRBJ1-1	-	CSARRGQAPFAEAFF	TGCAGTGCTAGACGTGGACAGGCACCGTTCGCTGAAGCTTTCTTT
TRBV20-1	-	TRBJ1-2	-	CSAGGGQQPYGYTF	TGCAGTGCCGGCGGGGGGCAGCAACCTTATGGCTACACCTTC
TRBV29-1	TRBD1	TRBJ1-2	-	CSVETGVGGYTF	TGCAGCGTTGAAACAGGGGTCGGAGGCTACACCTTC